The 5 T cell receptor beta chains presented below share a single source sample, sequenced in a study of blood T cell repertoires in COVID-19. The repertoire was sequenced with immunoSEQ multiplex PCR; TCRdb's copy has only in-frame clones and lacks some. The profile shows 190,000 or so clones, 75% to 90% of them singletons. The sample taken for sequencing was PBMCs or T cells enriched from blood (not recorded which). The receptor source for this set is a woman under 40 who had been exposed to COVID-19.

This CDR3 reads CASKEVAEAFF. The CDR3 nucleotides read TGTGCCAGCAAGGAGGTAGCTGAAGCTTTCTTT. This chain uses TRBV2 with TRBJ1-1; D gene ambiguous. This CDR3 spans 11 amino acids. V shed 7 bases and J shed 6 bases, with 9 bases lying between them. Germline CDR1 SNHLY, CDR2 FYNNEI.

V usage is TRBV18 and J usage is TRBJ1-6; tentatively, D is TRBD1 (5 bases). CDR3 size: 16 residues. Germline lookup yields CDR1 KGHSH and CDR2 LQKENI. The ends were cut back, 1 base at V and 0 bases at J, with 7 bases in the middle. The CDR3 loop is CASSPRGDSYNSPLHF. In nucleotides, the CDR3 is TGTGCCAGCTCACCACGGGGCGACTCCTATAATTCACCCCTCCACTTT.

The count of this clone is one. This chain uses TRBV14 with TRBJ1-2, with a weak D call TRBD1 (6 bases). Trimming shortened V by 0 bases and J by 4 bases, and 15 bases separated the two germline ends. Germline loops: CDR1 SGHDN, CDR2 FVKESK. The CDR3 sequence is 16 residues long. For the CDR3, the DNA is TGTGCCAGCAGCCAAGATCGAAACAGGGCCGGCTATGGCTACACCTTC. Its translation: CASSQDRNRAGYGYTF.

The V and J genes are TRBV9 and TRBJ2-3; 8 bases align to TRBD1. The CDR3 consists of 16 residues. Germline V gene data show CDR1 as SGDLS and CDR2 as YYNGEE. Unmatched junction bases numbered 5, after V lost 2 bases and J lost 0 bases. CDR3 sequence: CASSVGTGTSTDTQYF. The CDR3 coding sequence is TGTGCCAGCAGCGTCGGGACAGGAACTAGCACAGATACGCAGTATTTT.

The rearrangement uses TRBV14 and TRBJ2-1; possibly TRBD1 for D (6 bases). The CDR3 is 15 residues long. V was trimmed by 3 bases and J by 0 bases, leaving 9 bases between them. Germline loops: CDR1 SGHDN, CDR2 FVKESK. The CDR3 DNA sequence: TGTGCCAGCAGCCACAGGGGAAGCTCCTACAATGAGCAGTTCTTC. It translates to CASSHRGSSYNEQFF. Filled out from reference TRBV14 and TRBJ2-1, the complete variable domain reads EAGVTQFPSHSVIEKGQTVTLRCDPISGHDNLYWYRRVMGKEIKFLLHFVKESKQDESGMPNNRFLAERTGGTYSTLKVQPAELEDSGVYFCASSHRGSSYNEQFFGPGTRLTVL.